These T cell receptor beta chains were read from a single sample in a study of blood T cells in healthy people across ages. Via MiXCR, TCRdb re-called the 5' RACE reads, giving one row per CDR3 protein. The table records roughly 2 million distinct CDR3 sequences, 49% of them present only once. The sequencing sample was made of blood. These TCRs come from a woman aged 35 to 49 in good health. CDR3s include the opening cysteine and the closing phenylalanine or tryptophan. D genes are given only for firm matches. Clone size is not always given. Where it is, it says once, few, many or a class for expanded clones.

TRBJ2-7	NA	once	TRBV5-1	CANSPGGRGGSSYEQYF	TGCGCCAACAGCCCGGGGGGCCGTGGCGGGTCATCCTACGAGCAGTACTTC
TRBJ2-1	TRBD2	NA	TRBV4-2	CASSSSVVAGGEQFF	TGTGCCAGCAGCTCCAGCGTGGTAGCGGGGGGAGAGCAGTTCTTC
TRBJ2-5	TRBD1	NA	TRBV10-3	CAISDRSPGQGLTGTQYF	TGTGCCATCAGTGACCGCTCCCCGGGACAGGGCCTAACCGGGACCCAGTACTTC
TRBJ2-3	TRBD1	few	TRBV7-2	CASRQGTGAPGTQYF	TGTGCCAGCAGACAGGGGACAGGGGCCCCAGGTACGCAGTATTTT
TRBJ1-1	TRBD1	NA	TRBV9	CASSAMDRGPLYTEAFF	TGTGCCAGCAGCGCCATGGACAGGGGGCCTCTGTACACTGAAGCTTTCTTT
TRBJ2-7	TRBD1	NA	TRBV28	CASRLDRVNEQYF	TGTGCCAGTCGCTTGGACAGGGTCAACGAGCAGTACTTC
TRBJ2-1	NA	NA	TRBV20-1	CSARSPPISVLYNEQFF	TGCAGTGCTAGGTCCCCTCCGATCAGCGTGCTTTACAATGAGCAGTTCTTC
TRBJ2-5	TRBD1	few	TRBV5-4	CASSLGDRGYEETQYF	TGTGCCAGCAGCTTGGGCGACAGGGGGTATGAGGAGACCCAGTACTTC
TRBJ2-1	NA	NA	TRBV6-1	CASSEGRVAGETQFF	TGTGCCAGCAGTGAAGGGCGCGTCGCCGGAGAGACCCAGTTCTTC
TRBJ2-5	NA	NA	TRBV3-1	CASSQEVEGWVQETQYF	TGTGCCAGCAGCCAAGAAGTGGAGGGGTGGGTCCAAGAGACCCAGTACTTC
TRBJ2-1	NA	few	TRBV15	CATSRDGTEYNEQFF	TGTGCCACCAGCAGAGATGGTACGGAATACAATGAGCAGTTCTTC
TRBJ2-3	NA	few	TRBV29-1	CSVDGPDRGTDTQYF	TGCAGCGTTGACGGCCCCGATCGGGGCACAGATACGCAGTATTTT
TRBJ1-5	TRBD1	NA	TRBV2	CASKGGQGAGQPQHF	TGTGCCAGCAAAGGAGGACAGGGGGCAGGACAGCCCCAGCATTTT
TRBJ2-7	NA	few	TRBV4-2	CASSQETNEQYF	TGTGCCAGCAGCCAAGAAACCAATGAGCAGTACTTC
TRBJ2-5	NA	NA	TRBV9	CASSVAGEQYF	TGTGCCAGCAGCGTAGCGGGTGAGCAGTACTTC
TRBJ2-7	TRBD1	once	TRBV6-2/TRBV6-3	CASSYSALGQGSDEQYF	TGTGCCAGCAGTTACTCTGCCCTGGGACAGGGTAGCGACGAGCAGTACTTC
TRBJ1-5	NA	NA	TRBV20-1	CSARNRLTIGVNQPQHF	TGCAGTGCAAGGAATCGACTGACGATCGGGGTCAATCAGCCCCAGCATTTT
TRBJ1-6	NA	NA	TRBV7-9	CASSWGTVNNSPLHF	TGTGCCAGCAGCTGGGGGACGGTCAATAATTCACCCCTCCACTTT
TRBJ1-6	NA	NA	TRBV11-2	CASSLAPGANNSPLHF	TGTGCCAGCAGCTTAGCCCCAGGGGCAAATAATTCACCCCTCCACTTT
TRBJ2-5	NA	many	TRBV7-2	CASSLQGMGGTQYF	TGTGCCAGCAGCTTACAGGGGATGGGCGGGACCCAGTACTTC
TRBJ2-3	NA	few	TRBV7-2	CASSLVQSPYTDTQYF	TGTGCCAGCAGCTTAGTTCAGTCCCCATACACAGATACGCAGTATTTT
TRBJ2-4	NA	few	TRBV13	CASSLVAAEQYF	TGTGCCAGCAGCTTAGTTGCGGCTGAGCAGTACTTC
TRBJ1-2	NA	few	TRBV12-3/TRBV12-4	CASRTSGFYGYTF	TGTGCCAGCCGGACGTCGGGCTTTTATGGCTACACCTTC
TRBJ2-1	NA	NA	TRBV6-5	CASSYYLDGHEQFF	TGTGCCAGCAGTTACTATCTCGACGGTCATGAGCAGTTCTTC
TRBJ1-5	TRBD1	NA	TRBV24-1	CATSDPGTGRHQPQHF	TGTGCCACCAGTGATCCGGGGACAGGGAGACACCAGCCCCAGCATTTT
TRBJ2-7	TRBD2	NA	TRBV7-2	CASTTRSGGSYNGQYF	TGTGCCAGCACGACGCGTAGCGGGGGATCCTACAATGGGCAGTACTTC
TRBJ2-5	NA	NA	TRBV20-1	CSARDGGGKETQYF	TGCAGTGCTAGAGATGGAGGGGGGAAAGAGACCCAGTACTTC
TRBJ2-7	TRBD1	NA	TRBV20-1	CSARDLNRGIYEQYF	TGCAGTGCTAGAGATCTCAACAGGGGTATTTACGAGCAGTACTTC
TRBJ1-5	NA	NA	TRBV29-1	CSVAGADQPQHF	TGCAGCGTTGCAGGGGCCGATCAGCCCCAGCATTTT
TRBJ1-6	NA	once	TRBV6-5	CASTERGKGSPLHF	TGTGCCAGCACGGAAAGGGGGAAGGGTTCACCCCTCCACTTT
TRBJ2-5	NA	few	TRBV4-1	CASSQDSQQETQYF	TGCGCCAGCAGCCAAGATTCCCAGCAAGAGACCCAGTACTTC
TRBJ2-1	TRBD2	NA	TRBV5-1	CASTSGGSHEQFF	TGCGCCAGCACCAGCGGGGGGTCACATGAGCAGTTCTTC
TRBJ1-1	NA	NA	TRBV10-3	CAISERGHRGTEAFF	TGTGCCATCAGTGAACGCGGACACCGAGGCACTGAAGCTTTCTTT
TRBJ2-7	NA	NA	TRBV5-1	CASSLHQSSYEQYF	TGCGCCAGCAGCTTGCACCAAAGCTCCTACGAGCAGTACTTC
TRBJ2-7	NA	NA	TRBV25-1	CASSDPSFPYEQYF	TGTGCCAGCAGTGATCCTAGCTTCCCCTACGAGCAGTACTTC
TRBJ2-7	TRBD2	few	TRBV20-1	CSAKRGTYEQYF	TGCAGTGCAAAGCGGGGTACGTACGAGCAGTACTTC
TRBJ2-5	TRBD1	NA	TRBV4-3	CASSQDPAGGETQYF	TGCGCCAGCAGCCAAGACCCCGCAGGGGGCGAGACCCAGTACTTC
TRBJ2-1	TRBD2	few	TRBV20-1	CSARDLGWGRGEQFF	TGCAGTGCTAGAGATCTTGGGTGGGGGAGGGGCGAGCAGTTCTTC
TRBJ2-3	NA	few	TRBV4-2	CASSQVERKPTDTQYF	TGTGCCAGCAGCCAAGTCGAGCGGAAGCCCACAGATACGCAGTATTTT
TRBJ2-7	TRBD1	NA	TRBV18	CASSLQGGYNEQYF	TGTGCCAGCTCACTACAGGGGGGCTACAATGAGCAGTACTTC
TRBJ1-5	NA	NA	TRBV28	CASSLGENNQPQHF	TGTGCCAGCAGTTTAGGGGAGAACAATCAGCCCCAGCATTTT
TRBJ2-7	NA	many	TRBV7-9	CASSPGNYEQYF	TGTGCCAGCAGTCCCGGGAATTACGAGCAGTACTTC
TRBJ2-1	TRBD1	NA	TRBV4-2	CASSLLEAGGTSNEQFF	TGTGCCAGCAGCCTCCTCGAGGCAGGGGGAACTAGCAATGAGCAGTTCTTC